The next 21 T cell receptor beta chains were all read from a single sample in a study of blood T cells in healthy people across ages. With a J-beta primer mix and a sample-barcoded 5' primer, a second PCR ran 7 to 11 cycles. TCRdb used MiXCR to reprocess the 5' RACE reads, holding one entry per CDR3 protein. Of roughly 2 million distinct CDR3 sequences detected, just under 50% appear once; the ten largest clones hold 2.1%. The sequenced sample consisted of blood. These receptors originate from a woman in her thirties or forties in good health.

The chain links TRBV5-5 to TRBJ1-5; D uncertain. The V end was cut by 4 bases, the J end by 1 base, with 12 bases between. Germline loops: CDR1 SGHKS, CDR2 YYEKEE (reference sequence). The CDR3 spans 15 residues. CDR3 residues: CASSMATGSNQPQHF. In DNA form, the CDR3 reads TGTGCCAGCAGCATGGCTACGGGGAGCAATCAGCCCCAGCATTTT.

The rearrangement joins TRBV20-1 to TRBJ1-1; 10 bases align to TRBD1. Germline V gene data show CDR1 as DFQATT and CDR2 as SNEGSKA (reference sequence). CDR3 length: 13 amino acids. The CDR3 is CSAEGTGETEAFF. The CDR3 nucleotides read TGCAGCGCCGAAGGGACAGGGGAAACTGAAGCTTTCTTT.

This clonotype was recorded only once. The V call is TRBV10-2, the J call TRBJ1-2; no clear D gene. Deletions cut 8 bases from V and 1 base from J, with 11 bases between. CDR1 and CDR2 (germline): WSHSY, SAAADI. CDR3 length: 13 residues. This CDR3 is CASRIDRNYGYTF. In DNA, the CDR3 is TGCGCCAGCCGAATAGACCGTAACTATGGCTACACCTTC.

This clonotype was seen a handful of times. The J gene is TRBJ2-7, the V gene TRBV6-2 or TRBV6-3; 9 bases are a match to TRBD2. The CDR3 contains 16 residues. J gave up 3 bases and V 6 bases, and 12 bases lay outside the gene matches. Germline loops: CDR1 MNHEY, CDR2 SVGEGT. CDR3 protein: CASRPDLAGTLYEQYF. The CDR3 DNA sequence: TGTGCCAGCAGACCCGATCTAGCGGGGACCCTCTACGAGCAGTACTTC.

This clonotype was picked up a small number of times. The V and J genes are TRBV4-3 and TRBJ1-1; TRBD1 matches at 7 bases. Trimming took 5 bases from V and 11 from J; bases not matched to a gene: 17. Germline CDR1 reads LGHNA; CDR2 reads YSLEER. The CDR3 length is 15 residues. CDR3 sequence: CASSGQAPGEPWAFF. The CDR3 nucleotides read TGCGCCAGCAGCGGACAGGCGCCGGGGGAACCGTGGGCTTTCTTT.

The chain recombines TRBV28 with TRBJ1-2, with a tentative D call TRBD1 (5 bases). The germline V and J ends were trimmed by 2 bases and 6 bases, with 16 bases remaining between them. Germline CDR1 is MDHEN and CDR2 is SYDVKM. The length of the CDR3 is 15 residues. The CDR3 loop is CASSLIGPQGNGYTF. DNA of the CDR3: TGTGCCAGCAGTTTAATAGGACCTCAGGGAAATGGCTACACCTTC.

This clonotype appeared a few times. This chain joins TRBV20-1 and TRBJ2-5, with TRBD1 matching 9 bases. Germline lookup yields CDR1 DFQATT and CDR2 SNEGSKA (reference sequence). The length of the CDR3 is 15 residues. V gave up 3 bases and J gave up 5 bases; unmatched junction bases: 10. CDR3 nucleotide sequence: TGCAGTGCTAGCCTCCCGGGACAGGGAGGCGAGACCCAGTACTTC. Protein product: CSASLPGQGGETQYF.

The genes are TRBV28 and TRBJ2-3; a weak D match, TRBD2 (6 bases). Trimming took off 8 bases at V and 1 base at J, with 13 bases between the two ends. Germline values: CDR1 MDHEN, CDR2 SYDVKM. There are 14 residues in the CDR3. The CDR3 here is CASQPGGRTDTQYF. In DNA, the CDR3 is TGTGCCAGCCAACCCGGGGGTCGCACAGATACGCAGTATTTT.

This clonotype was recorded only once. The CDR3 sequence: CASSLDPSGLQETQYF. For the CDR3, the DNA is TGTGCCAGCAGCTTAGACCCTAGCGGTCTCCAAGAGACCCAGTACTTC. The V call is TRBV11-2, the J call TRBJ2-5, with TRBD2 matching 7 bases. The CDR3 length is 16 residues. Germline-derived CDR1 and CDR2 are SGHAT and FQNNGV. V lost 0 bases, J lost 1 base, and 5 bases stayed unmatched.

CDR3: CSARFPGQVFYGYTF. CDR3 nucleotides: TGCAGTGCTAGATTCCCGGGACAGGTGTTTTATGGCTACACCTTC. The chain links TRBV20-1 to TRBJ1-2, with TRBD1 matching over 8 bases. The V and J ends lost 2 bases and 5 bases, in that order; junction bases with no gene match: 10. CDR1 is DFQATT, CDR2 SNEGSKA, per germline (reference sequence). The CDR3 spans 15 residues.

The CDR3 protein is CASSLDRSGGLYNEQFF. CDR3 nucleotide sequence: TGTGCCAGCAGCTTAGATCGTAGCGGGGGACTATACAATGAGCAGTTCTTC. The rearrangement joins TRBV7-9 to TRBJ2-1; 9 nucleotides align to TRBD2. The CDR3 spans 17 residues. The trim removed 1 base at V and 4 bases at J, leaving 8 bases unmatched. CDR1 SEHNR and CDR2 FQNEAQ come from the germline V gene (reference sequence).

This clonotype came up a few times. V is TRBV2 and J is TRBJ2-5, with D maybe TRBD2 (6 bases). Germline V CDR1 and CDR2: SNHLY, FYNNEI. V was shortened by 7 bases and J by 1 base, with 7 bases between the two germline ends. CDR3 size: 12 residues. The CDR3 region has the DNA TGTGCCAGCATGGGACTCCAAGAGACCCAGTACTTC. The encoded protein is CASMGLQETQYF. The whole variable domain, remainder taken from reference TRBV2 and TRBJ2-5, is EPEVTQTPSHQVTQMGQEVILRCVPISNHLYFYWYRQILGQKVEFLVSFYNNEISEKSEIFDDQFSVERPDGSNFTLKIRSTKLEDSAMYFCASMGLQETQYFGPGTRLLVL.

This chain's CDR3 is CASSQEVASGAYEQYF. The CDR3 region has the DNA TGCGCCAGCAGCCAAGAGGTGGCTAGCGGAGCCTACGAGCAGTACTTC. The rearrangement uses TRBV4-1 and TRBJ2-5; 7 bases are a match to TRBD2. The assigned J gene may be wrong: the sequence end matches TRBJ2-7 better. The V gene's germline CDR1 is MGHRA and CDR2 YSYEKL. The CDR3 is made up of 16 amino acids.

This chain joins TRBV7-2 and TRBJ1-2; D not resolved. The germline V gene encodes CDR1 SGHTA and CDR2 FQGNSA. Trimming shortened V by 5 bases and J by 6 bases, and 19 bases separated the two germline ends. There are 15 residues in the CDR3. CDR3 amino acids: CASSPMLFKQDGYTF. The CDR3 DNA reads TGTGCCAGCAGCCCGATGTTATTTAAGCAGGATGGCTACACCTTC.

There are a few counts of this clonotype. The J gene is TRBJ1-2, the V gene TRBV5-5, with 8 bases matching TRBD1. Trimming removed 3 bases from V and 6 bases from J; junction bases left unmatched: 7. Germline V lookup: CDR1 SGHKS, CDR2 YYEKEE (reference sequence). CDR3 length: 14 residues. DNA of the CDR3: TGTGCCAGCAGCTCCAGGGGGCGCTGGGATGGCTACACCTTC. As protein: CASSSRGRWDGYTF.

This sequence joins TRBV2 and TRBJ1-1; D uncertain. Germline V gene lookup returns CDR1 SNHLY and CDR2 FYNNEI. The CDR3 totals 12 residues. Trimming removed 6 bases from V and 8 bases from J, with 13 bases in between. CDR3 sequence: CASSASTLEAFF. DNA of the CDR3: TGTGCCAGCAGCGCTAGCACCCTCGAAGCTTTCTTT.

This clonotype was observed a single time. The chain has TRBV28 and TRBJ2-7, with 12 nucleotides matching TRBD2. This CDR3 contains 14 residues. The germline CDR1 and CDR2 sequences are MDHEN and SYDVKM. J gave up 4 bases and V 10 bases, and 8 bases lay outside the gene matches. CDR3 region: CATIPGTSGYEQYF. CDR3 DNA sequence: TGTGCCACAATACCCGGGACTAGCGGGTACGAGCAGTACTTC.

The chain is built from TRBV13 and TRBJ1-2; D is uncertain. The V gene lost 4 bases and the J gene lost 2 bases, with 20 bases spanning the gap. Germline values: CDR1 PRHDT, CDR2 FYEKMQ (reference sequence). This CDR3 comprises 17 residues. CDR3 protein: CASSWRSRGSLNYGYTF. The CDR3 DNA sequence: TGTGCCAGCAGCTGGCGGAGTAGAGGTTCTTTGAACTATGGCTACACCTTC. Variable domain in full (rest from reference TRBV13 and TRBJ1-2): AAGVIQSPRHLIKEKRETATLKCYPIPRHDTVYWYQQGPGQDPQFLISFYEKMQSDKGSIPDRFSAQQFSDYHSELNMSSLELGDSALYFCASSWRSRGSLNYGYTFGSGTRLTVV.

In this sample, this clonotype turned up a few times. This rearrangement joins TRBV20-1 to TRBJ2-4; D is possibly TRBD1 or TRBD2 (7 bases each). Trimming cost V 6 bases and J 5 bases, with 17 bases left between them. The CDR3 sequence is 14 residues long. Germline V lookup: CDR1 DFQATT, CDR2 SNEGSKA (reference sequence). CDR3 loop: CSAIAGRGQNIQYF. CDR3 in DNA: TGCAGTGCCATTGCAGGGAGGGGGCAAAACATTCAGTACTTC.

The chain employs TRBV7-2 and TRBJ2-1, with 7 bases that match TRBD1. Germline values: CDR1 SGHTA, CDR2 FQGNSA. The CDR3 totals 16 residues. V lost 0 bases and J lost 12; bases outside the gene matches: 14. The DNA for the CDR3 is TGTGCCAGCAGCTTAGCGCAACCTCAGGGGGAGTCAGGGCAGTTCTTC. This gives the protein CASSLAQPQGESGQFF.

This clonotype occurred a few times. The rearrangement uses TRBV7-9 and TRBJ2-7; D ambiguous. The V and J ends lost 5 bases and 6 bases respectively, with 14 bases between them. The CDR3 totals 13 residues. Looked up from germline, CDR1 is SEHNR and CDR2 is FQNEAQ (reference sequence). This chain's CDR3 is CASSPGMAPEQYF. DNA for the CDR3: TGTGCCAGCAGCCCCGGAATGGCACCCGAGCAGTACTTC. Full variable domain (remainder filled in from reference TRBV7-9 and TRBJ2-7): DTGVSQNPRHKITKRGQNVTFRCDPISEHNRLYWYRQTLGQGPEFLTYFQNEAQLEKSRLLSDRFSAERPKGSFSTLEIQRTEQGDSAMYLCASSPGMAPEQYFGPGTRLTVT.